This T cell receptor (beta chain) derives from a study of control samples from healthy donors and cancer patients. Data came from immunoSEQ multiplex PCR; TCRdb stores just in-frame clones and leaves some out. The data contain fewer than 250,000 clones, approximately 90% of them singletons. Germline V gene sequence: CDR1 MNHEY, CDR2 SVGAGI. With 2 bases removed from V and 5 bases from J, the gap between germline ends came to 12 bases. The CDR3 is made up of 14 amino acids. The sequenced sample consisted of blood. This chain joins TRBV6-5 and TRBJ1-1; perhaps TRBD1 as D (5 bases). This clonotype originated in a man aged 25-40 years in good health. The CDR3 DNA follows: TGTGCCAGCAGTTACCGGGGGACGTCAACTGAAGCTTTCTTT. As protein: CASSYRGTSTEAFF.